This TCR beta chain was observed in a study of CD8+ T cells in alopecia areata. Turning to the study itself: Treated patients were given 5 to 10 mg oral tofacitinib twice daily.

Germline V gene lookup returns CDR1 SGHTA and CDR2 FQGNSA. CDR3 length: 14 residues. The V and J ends lost 6 bases and 7 bases, in that order; junction bases with no gene match: 4. Sequencing relied on a cDNA template that was reverse transcribed from extracted RNA. Generated by immunoSEQ multiplex PCR, the TCRdb table keeps only in-frame clones and is missing some. There are about 200,000 clones in the sample; about 64% occur only once, and about 4% lies in the top ten. Regarding treatment: oral pan-JAK inhibitor, 5-10 mg twice daily. The V gene is TRBV7-2, the J gene TRBJ2-3; 13 positions match TRBD2. The TCR originated in a human donor with alopecia areata. This sample comprised CD4+ T cells sorted from blood, obtained at week 4, from a patient treated with tofacitinib. The CDR3 here is CASRLAGGPYTQYF. Written as DNA, the CDR3 is TGTGCCAGCAGACTAGCGGGGGGGCCTTATACGCAGTATTTT. The variable domain in full, completed from reference TRBV7-2 and TRBJ2-3, reads GAGVSQSPSNKVTEKGKDVELRCDPISGHTALYWYRQSLGQGLEFLIYFQGNSAPDKSGLPSDRFSAERTGGSVSTLTIQRTQQEDSAVYLCASRLAGGPYTQYFGPGTRLTVL.